This T cell receptor (beta chain) was captured by sequencing in a study of blood T cell repertoires in COVID-19. Study details: T cells, B-cell-depleted T cells, or PBMCs provided the cDNA or gDNA that served as material.

In the original workflow: Amplification of reference gene primers provided the estimated nucleated cell counts. The repertoire was sequenced with immunoSEQ multiplex PCR; TCRdb's copy has only in-frame clones and lacks some. The DNA was the basis for D and trimming; V, J and clone size are from that table. Altogether some 130,000 clones are present, roughly 71% being singletons, with the ten largest covering 20%. Germline V gene sequence: CDR1 KGHSH, CDR2 LQKENI. The CDR3 is 11 amino acids. V dropped 4 bases and J dropped 3 bases, with 4 bases sitting between them. Specimen: peripheral blood. V is TRBV18 and J is TRBJ2-7, with D unresolved. The sequence was collected from a man of 80 years or more with acute or convalescent COVID-19. The CDR3: CASSRDYEQYF. The CDR3 nucleotides are TGTGCCAGCTCACGAGACTACGAGCAGTACTTC.